Detailed here is one TCR beta chain. Other DNA sequences in the sample encode the same CDR3. These data are taken from a study of beta chain features in type 1 diabetes. The study reverse transcribed the entire isolated RNA, so it sequenced expressed TCRB transcripts. The data were produced by immunoSEQ multiplex PCR, yet TCRdb's version contains in-frame clones alone and is incomplete. The table includes fewer than 900,000 clones, about a sixth detected once. The germline V gene encodes CDR1 MDHEN and CDR2 SYDVKM. The CDR3 sequence is 11 residues long. Between the trimmed V and J ends, which lost 5 bases and 4 bases, there was a span of 5 bases. Averaging approximately 0.11 L, one heparinised blood draw came from each individual donor. Sort purity for all populations was recorded as exceeding 98%.

Sequencing was performed on naive CD4+ T cells from blood. V is TRBV28 and J is TRBJ1-2, with unresolved D. This clonotype originated in a woman under 30 in good health. The CDR3 coding sequence is TGTGCCAGCAGTGGAGGCTATGGCTACACCTTC. This gives the protein CASSGGYGYTF.